Each of the 14 T cell receptor beta chains below was sequenced from the same sample in a study of blood T cells in healthy people across ages. The use of a sample-barcoded 5' primer and a J-beta primer mix characterized a second PCR of about 7 to 12 cycles. One entry per CDR3 protein, called by TCRdb with MiXCR from the 5' RACE reads. Among hundreds of thousands of distinct CDR3 sequences listed, around 20% were seen once. Sequenced input: blood. All receptors come from a man aged 70 or older in good health.

This chain connects TRBV3-1 to TRBJ2-3; 8 bases match TRBD2. Germline CDR1 is LGHDT and CDR2 is YNNKEL (reference sequence). J lost 2 bases, V lost 2 bases, and 6 bases had no gene match. This CDR3 has 16 residues. The CDR3 bases are TGTGCCAGCAGCCAATCCACTAGCGGACCCACAGATACGCAGTATTTT. Translation gives CASSQSTSGPTDTQYF.

This clonotype appeared a few times. The chain recombines TRBV12-3 or TRBV12-4 with TRBJ2-2; the match to TRBD2 covers 7 bases. The CDR3 contains 16 residues. The V and J ends lost 8 bases and 1 base, in that order; junction bases with no gene match: 10. The CDR3 nucleotides read TGTGCCAGCTACCGGGGGGTGGCAATGAACACCGGGGAGCTGTTTTTT. It codes for CASYRGVAMNTGELFF.

This clonotype has more than one count but fewer than ten. The chain couples TRBV20-1 to TRBJ1-2; no reliable D call. This CDR3 has 11 residues. CDR1 and CDR2 from the germline V gene are DFQATT and SNEGSKA (reference sequence). The V end lost 7 bases, the J end lost 6 bases, and 12 bases lay between the germline ends. The CDR3 reads CSVTDGDGYTF. CDR3 nucleotide sequence: TGCAGTGTTACGGACGGGGATGGCTACACCTTC.

This clonotype was picked up many times. V gene TRBV12-3 or TRBV12-4 combines with J gene TRBJ1-4; D gene unclear. V gave up 4 bases and J gave up 1 base, with 16 bases separating them. The CDR3 is 17 residues long. The CDR3 region is CASSSPGSGVTNEKLFF. Written as DNA, the CDR3 is TGTGCCAGCAGTTCCCCGGGGAGCGGCGTAACTAATGAAAAACTGTTTTTT.

J is TRBJ1-3 and V is TRBV25-1, with 8 bases identical to TRBD1. The CDR3 covers 15 residues. With V trimmed by 4 bases and J by 2 bases, 4 bases remained unmatched. Per the germline V gene, CDR1 is MGHDK and CDR2 is SYGVNS. In DNA form, the CDR3 reads TGTGCCAGCAGTGGGACAGGGTATCCTGGAAACACCATATATTTT. It codes for CASSGTGYPGNTIYF.

The chain couples TRBV5-1 to TRBJ2-5; 8 nucleotides match TRBD2. The DNA end is a closer match to TRBJ2-1, so the J assignment may be wrong. The germline V gene encodes CDR1 SGHRS and CDR2 YFSETQ. CDR3 size: 14 residues. Here the CDR3 reads CASSQAGADNEQFF. The CDR3 bases are TGCGCCAGCAGCCAAGCGGGAGCGGACAATGAGCAGTTCTTC.

The V call is TRBV12-3 or TRBV12-4, the J call TRBJ1-6; D unresolved. The CDR3 loop spans 15 amino acids. Trimming stripped 4 bases from V and 3 bases from J, with 10 bases between. CDR3 region: CASSSGENYNSPLHF. The CDR3 region has the DNA TGTGCCAGCAGTTCTGGGGAGAACTATAATTCACCCCTCCACTTT.

Only a few counts were recorded for this clonotype. V and J are TRBV7-3 and TRBJ2-7; TRBD1 matches at 8 bases. CDR3 length: 16 residues. The trim removed 5 bases at V and 4 bases at J, leaving 13 bases unmatched. Germline CDR1 SGHTA, CDR2 FQGTGA. The CDR3 nucleotides are TGTGCCAGCAGCAACTCTTCCGGGACAGGTGCTTACGAGCAGTACTTC. This translates into CASSNSSGTGAYEQYF.

The J gene is TRBJ1-4, the V gene TRBV12-3 or TRBV12-4; 9 bases align to TRBD1. V shed 6 bases, J shed 7 bases, and the junction held 6 bases outside the gene matches. The CDR3 extends over 14 amino acids. CDR3 DNA sequence: TGTGCCAGCAGGACTACAGGGGGCGGTGAAAAACTGTTTTTT. Translating gives CASRTTGGGEKLFF.

V and J are TRBV5-6 and TRBJ2-1; 8 bases are a match to TRBD2. In germline, CDR1 is SGHDT, CDR2 YYEEEE. V was pared by 4 bases and J by 9 bases, with 9 bases of the junction left unmatched. This CDR3 is 14 amino acids long. The CDR3 coding sequence is TGTGCCAGCAGCAAAGCGGGAGTTGGTCGTGAGCAGTTCTTC. Translated, it gives CASSKAGVGREQFF.

In this sample, this clonotype turned up a few times. This rearrangement joins TRBV7-2 to TRBJ1-4; 7 nucleotides match TRBD1. The germline V gene has CDR1 SGHTA and CDR2 FQGNSA. Germline trimming cut 5 bases from V and 10 bases from J; bases unmatched to any gene: 7. The CDR3 consists of 13 residues. As DNA, the CDR3 is TGTGCCAGCAGCCCCAGGGACAGTCGAAAACTGTTTTTT. Translation gives CASSPRDSRKLFF.

This clonotype appeared a few times. The chain carries TRBV20-1 and TRBJ2-3, with D possibly TRBD2 on 5 matching bases. There are 15 residues in the CDR3. The V end was cut by 5 bases, the J end by 2 bases, with 17 bases between. Germline V gene sequence: CDR1 DFQATT, CDR2 SNEGSKA (reference sequence). The CDR3 DNA sequence: TGCAGTGCTCCCCCTCGCGAGCGGAACACAGATACGCAGTATTTT. Its translation is CSAPPRERNTDTQYF.

In its sample, this clonotype was seen a few times. The chain recombines TRBV2 with TRBJ2-1; 9 bases align to TRBD2. The CDR3 has 14 residues. Trimming at V came to 6 bases and at J to 8 bases, leaving 8 bases not matched to a gene. Germline V gives CDR1 SNHLY, CDR2 FYNNEI. The CDR3 here is CASRPGLAIHEQFF. The CDR3 region has the DNA TGTGCCAGCAGGCCGGGACTAGCTATCCATGAGCAGTTCTTC. Drawing the rest from reference TRBV2 and TRBJ2-1, the complete variable domain is EPEVTQTPSHQVTQMGQEVILRCVPISNHLYFYWYRQILGQKVEFLVSFYNNEISEKSEIFDDQFSVERPDGSNFTLKIRSTKLEDSAMYFCASRPGLAIHEQFFGPGTRLTVL.

The V call is TRBV11-1, the J call TRBJ1-2; D may be TRBD1 (5 bases). V was cut by 5 bases and J by 3 bases, with 13 bases left in between. The CDR3 consists of 14 residues. Germline V gene sequence: CDR1 SGHAT, CDR2 FQDESV (reference sequence). This CDR3 reads CASSHDSPHYGYTF. The CDR3 coding sequence is TGTGCCAGCAGCCACGACAGTCCTCACTATGGCTACACCTTC.